The T cell receptor beta chain under discussion was sequenced for a study of blood T cell repertoires in COVID-19. On the study more broadly: Samples came from the United States, Italy and Spain, spanning acute and convalescent COVID-19.

The data were produced by immunoSEQ multiplex PCR, yet TCRdb's version contains in-frame clones alone and is incomplete. The sample yields fewer than 250,000 clones, more than 75% seen once. Germline V CDR1 and CDR2: MNHEY, SVGAGI. The CDR3 is 15 residues long. Unmatched junction bases numbered 7, after V lost 8 bases and J lost 1 base. This TCR derives from a woman in her sixties with COVID-19, enrolled during active disease. V is TRBV6-5 and J is TRBJ1-5; 8 bases align to TRBD1. The sample taken for sequencing was peripheral blood. The CDR3 here is CASSDRGGSNQPQHF. The CDR3 DNA is TGTGCCAGCTCCGACAGGGGTGGCAGCAATCAGCCCCAGCATTTT.